This T cell receptor beta chain appears in the sequencing data of a study of T cells in Graves' hyperthyroidism and ophthalmopathy. The study based diagnoses on clinical symptoms, serum thyroxine and TRAb, thyroid ultrasound and orbital computed tomography. Isolation of PBMCs was performed on 8.5 to 10 ml fresh peripheral blood. The CDR3 regions of TCR beta were amplified from RNA transcripts. An initial round of RT-PCR targeting the TCR CDR3 relied on the HTBI primer set. TCRdb used MiXCR to reprocess the multiplex PCR reads, holding one entry per CDR3 protein. The sample records approximately 210,000 distinct CDR3 sequences, approximately 17% being singletons. The CDR3 extends over 15 amino acids. Looked up from germline, CDR1 is SGHAT and CDR2 is FQNNGV. V lost 2 bases and J lost 0, with 8 bases in between. There are a few counts of this clonotype.

The sequencing sample was made of blood. This chain joins TRBV11-2 and TRBJ1-3; D is unclear. This sequence was found in a man in his fifties or sixties with Graves' hyperthyroidism. CDR3 DNA sequence: TGTGCCAGCAGCTTATTGACCTTCTCTGGAAACACCATATATTTT. This encodes CASSLLTFSGNTIYF.